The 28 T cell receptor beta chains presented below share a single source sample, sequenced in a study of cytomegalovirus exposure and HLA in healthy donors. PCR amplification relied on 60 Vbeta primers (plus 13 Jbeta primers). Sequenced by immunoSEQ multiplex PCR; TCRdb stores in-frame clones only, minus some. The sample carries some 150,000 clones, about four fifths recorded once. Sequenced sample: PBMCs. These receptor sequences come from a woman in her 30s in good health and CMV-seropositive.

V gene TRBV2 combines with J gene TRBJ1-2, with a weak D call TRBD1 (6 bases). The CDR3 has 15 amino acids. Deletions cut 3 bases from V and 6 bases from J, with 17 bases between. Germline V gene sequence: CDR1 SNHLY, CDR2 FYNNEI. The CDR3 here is CASSDMTGLVDGYTF. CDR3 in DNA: TGTGCCAGCAGTGACATGACAGGCCTCGTTGATGGCTACACCTTC.

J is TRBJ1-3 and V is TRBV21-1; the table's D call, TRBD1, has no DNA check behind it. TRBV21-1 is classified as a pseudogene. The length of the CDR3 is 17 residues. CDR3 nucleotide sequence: TGTGCCAGCAGCAAGGTTATGGGGACACTCTCTGGAAACACCATATATTTT. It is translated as CASSKVMGTLSGNTIYF.

Here the CDR3 reads CAISEGGAPSYEQYF. The CDR3 DNA follows: TGTGCCATCAGTGAAGGGGGGGCTCCCTCCTACGAGCAGTACTTC. The chain carries TRBV10-3 and TRBJ2-7; perhaps TRBD2 as D (7 bases). The CDR3 has 15 residues. The V end lost 3 bases, the J end lost 0 bases, and 12 bases lay between the germline ends. Per germline, CDR1 ENHRY and CDR2 SYGVKD.

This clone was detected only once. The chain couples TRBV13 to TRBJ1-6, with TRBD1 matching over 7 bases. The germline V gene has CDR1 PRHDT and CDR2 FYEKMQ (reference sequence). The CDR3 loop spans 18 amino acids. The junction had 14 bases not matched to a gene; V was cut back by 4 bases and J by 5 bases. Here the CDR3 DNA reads TGTGCCAGCAGCTCTCATTCAGGGACCAGGGGGAATAATTCACCCCTCCACTTT. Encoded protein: CASSSHSGTRGNNSPLHF.

Here the CDR3 DNA reads TGCGCCAGCAGCTTGATGCGGGGGACATACAATGAGCAGTTCTTC. Its protein product is CASSLMRGTYNEQFF. This chain links TRBV5-1 with TRBJ2-1; D may be TRBD2 (7 bases). The CDR3 sequence is 15 residues long. The V gene's germline CDR1 is SGHRS and CDR2 YFSETQ. The V and J ends lost 1 base and 4 bases respectively, with 12 bases between them. Full variable domain (remainder filled in from reference TRBV5-1 and TRBJ2-1): KAGVTQTPRYLIKTRGQQVTLSCSPISGHRSVSWYQQTPGQGLQFLFEYFSETQRNKGNFPGRFSGRQFSNSRSEMNVSTLELGDSALYLCASSLMRGTYNEQFFGPGTRLTVL.

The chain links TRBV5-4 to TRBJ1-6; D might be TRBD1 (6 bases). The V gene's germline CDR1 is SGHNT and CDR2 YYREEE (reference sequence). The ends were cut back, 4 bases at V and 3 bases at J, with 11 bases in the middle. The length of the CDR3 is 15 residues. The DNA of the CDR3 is TGTGCCAGCAGCGATGGACAGCACTATAATTCACCCCTCCACTTT. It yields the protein CASSDGQHYNSPLHF.

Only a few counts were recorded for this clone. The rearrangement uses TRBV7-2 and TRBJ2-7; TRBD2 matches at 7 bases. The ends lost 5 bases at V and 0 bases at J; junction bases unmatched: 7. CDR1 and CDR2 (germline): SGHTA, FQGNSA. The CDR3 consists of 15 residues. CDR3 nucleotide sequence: TGTGCCAGCAGCCCCCGGTGGGGGGGCTCCTACGAGCAGTACTTC. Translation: CASSPRWGGSYEQYF.

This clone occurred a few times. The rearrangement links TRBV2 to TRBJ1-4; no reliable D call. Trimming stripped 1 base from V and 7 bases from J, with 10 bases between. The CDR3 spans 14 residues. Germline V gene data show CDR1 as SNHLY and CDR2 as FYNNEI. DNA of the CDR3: TGTGCCAGCAGTGAAGGGGCAATGTCTGAAAAACTGTTTTTT. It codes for CASSEGAMSEKLFF.

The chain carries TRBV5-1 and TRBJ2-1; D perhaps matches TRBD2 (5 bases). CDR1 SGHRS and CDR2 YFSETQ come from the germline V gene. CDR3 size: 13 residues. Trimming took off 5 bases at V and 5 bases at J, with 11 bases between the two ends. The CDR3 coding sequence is TGCGCCAGCAGGGAACTAGGTAACAATGAGCAGTTCTTC. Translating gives CASRELGNNEQFF.

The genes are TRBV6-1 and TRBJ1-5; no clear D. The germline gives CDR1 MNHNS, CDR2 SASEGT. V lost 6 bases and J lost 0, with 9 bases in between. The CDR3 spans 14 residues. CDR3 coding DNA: TGTGCCAGCAGCATAGCAGATAGCAATCAGCCCCAGCATTTT. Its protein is CASSIADSNQPQHF.

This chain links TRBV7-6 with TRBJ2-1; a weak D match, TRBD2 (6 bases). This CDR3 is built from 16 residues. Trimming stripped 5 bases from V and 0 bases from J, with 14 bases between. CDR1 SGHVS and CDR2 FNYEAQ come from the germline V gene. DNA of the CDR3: TGTGCCAGCAGCCCGGGACTTAAAGGCTCCTACAATGAGCAGTTCTTC. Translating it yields CASSPGLKGSYNEQFF.

CDR3 sequence reads: CASRSMRADNTGELFF. The CDR3 DNA reads as TGCGCCAGTCGCAGTATGCGGGCGGACAACACCGGGGAGCTGTTTTTT. The chain links TRBV4-3 to TRBJ2-2, with D perhaps TRBD2 (5 bases). The V end lost 9 bases, the J end lost 2 bases, and 19 bases lay between the germline ends. Per the germline V gene, CDR1 is LGHNA and CDR2 is YSLEER. The CDR3 extends over 16 amino acids.

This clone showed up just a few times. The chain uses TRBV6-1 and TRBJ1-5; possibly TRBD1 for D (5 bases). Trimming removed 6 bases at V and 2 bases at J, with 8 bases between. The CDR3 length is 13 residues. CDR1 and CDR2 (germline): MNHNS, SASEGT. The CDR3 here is CASRGLGNQPQHF. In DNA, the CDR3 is TGTGCCAGCAGGGGGCTAGGCAATCAGCCCCAGCATTTT.

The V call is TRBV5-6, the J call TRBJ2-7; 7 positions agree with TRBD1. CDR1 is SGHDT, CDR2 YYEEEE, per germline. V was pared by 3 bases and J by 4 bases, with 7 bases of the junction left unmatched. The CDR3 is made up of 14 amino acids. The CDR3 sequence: CASSSHSDRYEQYF. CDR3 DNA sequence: TGTGCCAGCAGCTCTCACTCGGACAGGTACGAGCAGTACTTC. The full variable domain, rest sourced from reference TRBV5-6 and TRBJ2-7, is DAGVTQSPTHLIKTRGQQVTLRCSPKSGHDTVSWYQQALGQGPQFIFQYYEEEERQRGNFPDRFSGHQFPNYSSELNVNALLLGDSALYLCASSSHSDRYEQYFGPGTRLTVT.

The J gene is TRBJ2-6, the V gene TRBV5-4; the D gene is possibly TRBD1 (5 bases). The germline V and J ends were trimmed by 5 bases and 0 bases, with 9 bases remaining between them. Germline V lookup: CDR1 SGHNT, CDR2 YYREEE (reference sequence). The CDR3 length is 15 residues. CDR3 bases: TGTGCCAGCAGGCCGACAGCCTCTGGGGCCAACGTCCTGACTTTC. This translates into CASRPTASGANVLTF. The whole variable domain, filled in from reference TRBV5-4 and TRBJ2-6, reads ETGVTQSPTHLIKTRGQQVTLRCSSQSGHNTVSWYQQALGQGPQFIFQYYREEENGRGNFPPRFSGLQFPNYSSELNVNALELDDSALYLCASRPTASGANVLTFGAGSRLTVL.

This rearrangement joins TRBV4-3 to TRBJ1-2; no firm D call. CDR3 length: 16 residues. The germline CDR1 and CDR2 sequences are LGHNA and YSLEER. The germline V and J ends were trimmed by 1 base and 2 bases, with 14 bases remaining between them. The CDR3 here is CASSQGPDWPNYGYTF. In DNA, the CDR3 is TGCGCCAGCAGCCAAGGTCCCGACTGGCCCAACTATGGCTACACCTTC.

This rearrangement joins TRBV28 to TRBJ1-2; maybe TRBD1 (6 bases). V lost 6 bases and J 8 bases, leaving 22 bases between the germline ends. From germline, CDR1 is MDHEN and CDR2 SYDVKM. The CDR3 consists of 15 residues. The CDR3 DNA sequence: TGTGCCAGCAGGGAAGAACCGGGACACCACAGGGGCTACACCTTC. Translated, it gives CASREEPGHHRGYTF.

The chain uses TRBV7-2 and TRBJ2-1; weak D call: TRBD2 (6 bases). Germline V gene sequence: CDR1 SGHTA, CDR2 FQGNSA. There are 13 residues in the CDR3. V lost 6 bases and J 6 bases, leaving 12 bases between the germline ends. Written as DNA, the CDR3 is TGTGCCAGCAGGCGACTAGGTCCCAATGAGCAGTTCTTC. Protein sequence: CASRRLGPNEQFF.

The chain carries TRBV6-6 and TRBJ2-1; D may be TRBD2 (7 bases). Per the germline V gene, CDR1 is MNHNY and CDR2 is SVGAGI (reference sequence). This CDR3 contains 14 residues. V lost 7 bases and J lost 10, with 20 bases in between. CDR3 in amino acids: CASTSREGGGEQFF. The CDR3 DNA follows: TGTGCCAGCACCTCAAGAGAGGGGGGAGGGGAGCAGTTCTTC.

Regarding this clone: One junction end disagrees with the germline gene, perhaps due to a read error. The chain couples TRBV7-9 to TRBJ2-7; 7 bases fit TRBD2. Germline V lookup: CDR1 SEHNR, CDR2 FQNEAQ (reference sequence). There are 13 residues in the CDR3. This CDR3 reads CSSSFGGSYEQYF. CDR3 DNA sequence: TGTTCCAGCAGCTTCGGGGGGAGCTACGAGCAGTACTTC.

CDR3 sequence: CSVEGADEKLFF. The CDR3 DNA sequence: TGCAGCGTTGAGGGGGCAGATGAAAAACTGTTTTTT. The rearrangement links TRBV29-1 to TRBJ1-4, with D maybe TRBD1 (6 bases). This CDR3 comprises 12 residues. In germline, CDR1 is SQVTM, CDR2 ANQGSEA. The V end lost 3 bases, the J end lost 6 bases, and 8 bases lay between the germline ends.

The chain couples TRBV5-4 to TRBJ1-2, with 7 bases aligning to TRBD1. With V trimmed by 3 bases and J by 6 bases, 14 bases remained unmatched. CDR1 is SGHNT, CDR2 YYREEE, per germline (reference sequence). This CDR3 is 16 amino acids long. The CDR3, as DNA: TGTGCCAGCAGCTCCCAGAACAGGGGCGCGCGCGATGGCTACACCTTC. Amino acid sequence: CASSSQNRGARDGYTF.

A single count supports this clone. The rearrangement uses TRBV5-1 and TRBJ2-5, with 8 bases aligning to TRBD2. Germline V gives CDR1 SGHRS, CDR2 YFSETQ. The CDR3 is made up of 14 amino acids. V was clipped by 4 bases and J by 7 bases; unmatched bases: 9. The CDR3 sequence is CASSPGGAVATQYF. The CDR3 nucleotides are TGCGCCAGCAGCCCCGGGGGGGCCGTCGCGACCCAGTACTTC.

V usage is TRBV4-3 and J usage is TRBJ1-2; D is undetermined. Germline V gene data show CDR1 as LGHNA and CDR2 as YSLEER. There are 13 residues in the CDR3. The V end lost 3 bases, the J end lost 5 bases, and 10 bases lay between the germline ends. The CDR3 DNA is TGCGCCAGCAGCCATAAACAGAAGTATGGCTACACCTTC. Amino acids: CASSHKQKYGYTF.

The CDR3 bases are TGCGCCAGCAGCTTGGACCTTTGGCGGGGGGGCGGAGAGACCCAGTACTTC. Encoded protein: CASSLDLWRGGGETQYF. The chain uses TRBV5-1 and TRBJ2-5; the match to TRBD2 covers 9 bases. The junction had 10 bases not matched to a gene; V was cut back by 0 bases and J by 4 bases. There are 17 residues in the CDR3. Germline assignment: CDR1 SGHRS and CDR2 YFSETQ.

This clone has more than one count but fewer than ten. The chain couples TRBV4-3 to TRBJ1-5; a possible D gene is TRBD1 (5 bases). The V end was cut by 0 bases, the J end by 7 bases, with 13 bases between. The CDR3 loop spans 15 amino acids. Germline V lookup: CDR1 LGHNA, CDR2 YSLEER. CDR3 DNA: TGCGCCAGCAGCCAAGAGGGGCTAGGAGGGCAGCCCCAGCATTTT. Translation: CASSQEGLGGQPQHF.

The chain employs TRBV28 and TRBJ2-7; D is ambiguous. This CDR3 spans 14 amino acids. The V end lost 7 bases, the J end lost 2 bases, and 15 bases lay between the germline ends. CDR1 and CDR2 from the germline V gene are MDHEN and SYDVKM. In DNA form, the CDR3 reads TGTGCCAGCAACGAACCAGGCTTGACCTACGAGCAGTACTTC. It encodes CASNEPGLTYEQYF.

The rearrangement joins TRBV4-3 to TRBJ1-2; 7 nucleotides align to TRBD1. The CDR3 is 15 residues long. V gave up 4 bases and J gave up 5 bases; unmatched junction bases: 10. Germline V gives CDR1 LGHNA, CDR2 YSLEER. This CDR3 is CASSPRQGWSYGYTF. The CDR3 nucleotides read TGCGCCAGCAGCCCTAGACAGGGTTGGTCGTATGGCTACACCTTC.